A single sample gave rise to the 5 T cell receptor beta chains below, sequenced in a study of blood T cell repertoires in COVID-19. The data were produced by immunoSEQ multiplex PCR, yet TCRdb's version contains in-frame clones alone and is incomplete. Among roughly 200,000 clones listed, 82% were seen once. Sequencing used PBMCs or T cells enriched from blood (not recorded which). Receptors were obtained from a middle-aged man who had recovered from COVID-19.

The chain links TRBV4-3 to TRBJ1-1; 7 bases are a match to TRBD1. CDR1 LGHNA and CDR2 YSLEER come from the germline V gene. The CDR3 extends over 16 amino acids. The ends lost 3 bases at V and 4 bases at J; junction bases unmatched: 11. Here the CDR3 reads CASSHRGTVGGTEAFF. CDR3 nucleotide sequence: TGCGCCAGCAGCCACCGAGGGACAGTCGGGGGCACTGAAGCTTTCTTT.

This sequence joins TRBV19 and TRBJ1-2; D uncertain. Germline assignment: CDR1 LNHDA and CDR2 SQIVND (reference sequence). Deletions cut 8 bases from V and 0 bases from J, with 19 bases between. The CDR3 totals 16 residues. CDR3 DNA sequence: TGTGCCAGTCGGATAATGGGAGAGATTCCTAACTATGGCTACACCTTC. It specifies CASRIMGEIPNYGYTF.

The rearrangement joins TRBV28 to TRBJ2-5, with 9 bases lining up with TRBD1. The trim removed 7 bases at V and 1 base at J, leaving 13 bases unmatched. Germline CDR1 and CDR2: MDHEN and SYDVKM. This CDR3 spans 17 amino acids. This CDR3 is CASTRIGQGRGQETQYF. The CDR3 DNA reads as TGTGCCAGCACACGGATCGGACAGGGGCGAGGCCAAGAGACCCAGTACTTC.

CDR3 DNA sequence: TGTGCCAGCTTGACCGGGACAGCGAACACCGGGGAGCTGTTTTTT. It specifies CASLTGTANTGELFF. The rearrangement joins TRBV28 to TRBJ2-2; 7 nucleotides align to TRBD1. The CDR3 runs to 15 residues. Germline trimming cut 8 bases from V and 0 bases from J; bases unmatched to any gene: 6. Germline V gives CDR1 MDHEN, CDR2 SYDVKM.

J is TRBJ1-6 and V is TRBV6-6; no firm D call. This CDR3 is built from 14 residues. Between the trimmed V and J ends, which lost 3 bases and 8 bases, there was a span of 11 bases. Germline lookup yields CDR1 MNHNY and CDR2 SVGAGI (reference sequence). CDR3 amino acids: CASSYSGYDSPLHF. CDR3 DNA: TGTGCCAGCAGTTATTCAGGCTACGATTCACCCCTCCACTTT.